This T cell receptor beta chain was identified during a study of T cells after yellow fever vaccination. TCRdb fed the 5' RACE reads into MiXCR, producing one record per CDR3 protein. The sample yields about 630,000 distinct CDR3 sequences, approximately 13% seen once. This clonotype was observed a handful of times. The CDR3 loop spans 19 amino acids. Deletions cut 0 bases from V and 0 bases from J, with 19 bases between. Germline values: CDR1 SGHAT, CDR2 FQNNGV. This rearrangement joins TRBV11-2 to TRBJ2-3; D is possibly TRBD2 (6 bases). This TCR was sampled from a man aged 30 to 39 who received the YFV17D yellow fever vaccine. The source was PBMCs, collected on the day of the yellow fever booster vaccination. The CDR3 region has the DNA TGTGCCAGCAGCTTAGAGCCGGGACTTAGGCCCGGAAGCACAGATACGCAGTATTTT. It specifies CASSLEPGLRPGSTDTQYF.